The table lists the clone carrying this TCR beta chain with many counts. Its antigen is unknown. This record comes from a study of early T cells in non-severe SARS-CoV-2 infection. As for the study in general: Sequencing of bulk RNA from unsorted whole blood was done, without chain pairing.

Unique molecular identifiers were affixed to single, distinct cDNA molecules. In TCRdb, the 5' RACE reads were re-called with MiXCR into one record per CDR3 protein. The repertoire has tens of thousands of distinct CDR3 sequences, 3% to 5% of them found once; the top ten carry around 8.8%. Study outcomes and limitations: Anti-spike CD8 responses were favored in VDJdb matching, and private and CD4 specificities were missed.

The ends lost 1 base at V and 5 bases at J; junction bases unmatched: 10. The CDR3 consists of 17 residues. From germline, CDR1 is SGHVS and CDR2 FNYEAQ. The specimen sequenced was whole blood. The V and J genes are TRBV7-6 and TRBJ2-1; 8 bases fit TRBD2. This clonotype originated in an adult who was a healthcare worker with PCR-confirmed SARS-CoV-2 infection or an uninfected control (not recorded which). CDR3 in amino acids: CASSLVYGGRTNNEQFF. The CDR3, as DNA: TGTGCCAGCAGCTTAGTGTATGGCGGGAGGACTAACAATGAGCAGTTCTTC.